This section outlines one T cell receptor beta chain sequence together with its context. These data originate in a study of blood T cell repertoires in COVID-19. The V gene's germline CDR1 is DFQATT and CDR2 SNEGSKA (reference sequence). V was cut by 3 bases and J by 0 bases, with 12 bases left in between. This CDR3 contains 14 residues. This table comes from immunoSEQ multiplex PCR, and its TCRdb copy is limited to in-frame clones, with some not included. This table has approximately 49,000 clones, roughly 83% appearing once. Sequencing was performed on peripheral blood. The sequence was collected from a middle-aged man with acute or convalescent COVID-19. This sequence joins TRBV20-1 and TRBJ2-7; D might be TRBD2 (5 bases). The CDR3 coding sequence is TGCAGTGCTAGTTTCGGGATCAGCTCCTACGAGCAGTACTTC. Protein product: CSASFGISSYEQYF.